Presented here are 8 T cell receptor beta chains from one specimen sequenced in a study of metastatic and nonmetastatic thyroid tumors. TCRdb recomputed clones from the PCR reads via MiXCR. The data contain fewer than 45,000 clones, 20% of them singletons. Prior to thyroid surgery, none of the patients had received any treatment. The sample was blood. All receptors come from a female donor with papillary thyroid cancer or a benign thyroid nodule (not recorded which). Some clones in this sample may be carry-over from other donors' samples.

This clone was counted only a few times. A single base separates this from a much larger clone, so it may be a read error. The J gene is TRBJ2-3, the V gene TRBV2; D remains ambiguous. The V gene lost 7 bases and the J gene lost 0 bases, with 11 bases spanning the gap. This CDR3 has 14 residues. Germline V gives CDR1 SNHLY, CDR2 FYNNEI. The CDR3 DNA follows: TGTGCCAGCACAGGCACAGCTAGCACAGATACGCAGTATTTT. Protein: CASTGTASTDTQYF.

This clone was detected a few times. CDR3 sequence (DNA): TGTGCCAGCAGCCCAGGGAGGGGCAATGAGCAGTTCTTC. It codes for CASSPGRGNEQFF. The J gene is TRBJ2-1, the V gene TRBV11-3; 7 nucleotides align to TRBD2. The CDR3 contains 13 residues. Germline assignment: CDR1 SGHNT and CDR2 YENEEA. J gave up 6 bases and V 5 bases, and 4 bases lay outside the gene matches.

The rearrangement links TRBV20-1 to TRBJ2-1; a possible D gene is TRBD2 (5 bases). V shed 0 bases and J shed 7 bases, with 16 bases lying between them. Germline CDR1 reads DFQATT; CDR2 reads SNEGSKA (reference sequence). The CDR3 contains 15 residues. CDR3 in DNA: TGCAGTGCTAGAGAGTCGGGAAGAGCTTTGAATGAGCAGTTCTTC. Amino acid sequence: CSARESGRALNEQFF.

The rearrangement links TRBV11-2 to TRBJ2-1, with D possibly being TRBD2 (7 bases). This CDR3 has 18 amino acids. Trimming stripped 8 bases from V and 6 bases from J, with 29 bases between. The V gene's germline CDR1 is SGHAT and CDR2 FQNNGV. CDR3 sequence: CASEMRGGGQWMRNEQFF. The CDR3 DNA is TGTGCCAGCGAAATGCGTGGGGGGGGCCAATGGATGCGCAATGAGCAGTTCTTC. Combining the CDR3 with reference TRBV11-2 and TRBJ2-1 gives the whole variable domain EAGVAQSPRYKIIEKRQSVAFWCNPISGHATLYWYQQILGQGPKLLIQFQNNGVVDDSQLPKDRFSAERLKGVDSTLKIQPAKLEDSAVYLCASEMRGGGQWMRNEQFFGPGTRLTVL.

This sequence joins TRBV30 and TRBJ1-1; D is unresolved. The germline gives CDR1 GTSNPN, CDR2 SVGIG (reference sequence). The CDR3 is made up of 14 amino acids. With 2 bases removed from V and 0 bases from J, the gap between germline ends came to 10 bases. CDR3 DNA sequence: TGTGCCTGGAGTCCTGGACCATTGAACACTGAAGCTTTCTTT. As protein: CAWSPGPLNTEAFF.

This clone was seen only a few times. The chain uses TRBV19 and TRBJ2-7; D ambiguous. With 3 bases removed from V and 4 bases from J, the gap between germline ends came to 13 bases. CDR3 length: 14 amino acids. Germline loops: CDR1 LNHDA, CDR2 SQIVND (reference sequence). CDR3 loop: CASSMGKGTYEQYF. Here the CDR3 DNA reads TGTGCCAGTAGTATGGGGAAGGGTACTTACGAGCAGTACTTC.

This clone was counted only a few times. The chain carries TRBV6-2 or TRBV6-3 and TRBJ2-5; TRBD1 is a possible D gene (6 bases). The CDR3 extends over 14 amino acids. Per the germline V gene, CDR1 is MNHEY and CDR2 is SVGEGT. Trimming cost V 7 bases and J 1 base, with 13 bases left between them. The CDR3 DNA is TGTGCCAGCACCATAACAGGGTTCCAAGAGACCCAGTACTTC. Protein: CASTITGFQETQYF.

As concerns this clone: This may be a read error: a much more frequent sequence differs by one nucleotide. In the same sample, other DNA sequences code for this CDR3. The chain has TRBV29-1 and TRBJ2-3; D gene uncertain. This CDR3 contains 16 residues. The V end was cut by 1 base, the J end by 1 base, with 15 bases between. The V gene's germline CDR1 is SQVTM and CDR2 ANQGSEA. In nucleotides, the CDR3 is TGCAGCGTTGAAGTTGTTCGAGTGGCCCGCACAGATACGCAGTATTTT. Amino acids: CSVEVVRVARTDTQYF.